This is a list of T cell receptor beta chains from one sample in a study of OX40 agonist ivuxolimab in advanced cancers. Clones were sequenced by immunoSEQ multiplex PCR, and TCRdb holds only the in-frame ones, with some missing. This table has around 20,000 clones, roughly 87% appearing once. The sample in question was CD4+ or CD8+ T cells sorted from blood, obtained in a trial of the OX40 agonist ivuxolimab. The origin of the receptors is an adult with an advanced solid tumor such as melanoma, head and neck, liver or kidney cancer. CDR3s include the opening cysteine and the closing phenylalanine or tryptophan. The order of the fields is CDR3 DNA, CDR3 protein, V gene, J gene, D gene. D genes are given only for firm matches.

CDR3nt: TGCAGCGTTGAAGTTCCGGGACAGGGGGCTCTGTTCTTC
CDR3aa: CSVEVPGQGALFF
v_gene: TRBV29-1
j_gene: TRBJ2-1
d_gene: TRBD1

CDR3nt: TGTGCCAGCAGCCTACCGACAGGGGCGGTTGTATCCGGGGCCAACGTCCTGACTTTC
CDR3aa: CASSLPTGAVVSGANVLTF
v_gene: TRBV7-9
j_gene: TRBJ2-6
d_gene: TRBD1

CDR3nt: TGTGCCAGCAGCTTGGGTGGTTTCTACGAGCAGTACTTC
CDR3aa: CASSLGGFYEQYF
v_gene: TRBV5-4
j_gene: TRBJ2-7
d_gene: .

CDR3nt: TGTGCCAGCAGGGACAGGGGGATTTGGGAGACCCAGTACTTC
CDR3aa: CASRDRGIWETQYF
v_gene: TRBV25-1
j_gene: TRBJ2-5
d_gene: TRBD1

CDR3nt: TGCGCCAGCAGCTCTAGGGACACCGGGGAGCTGTTTTTT
CDR3aa: CASSSRDTGELFF
v_gene: TRBV10-1
j_gene: TRBJ2-2
d_gene: .

CDR3nt: TGTGCCAGCAGCGACAGGGTGTTATACGAGCAGTACTTC
CDR3aa: CASSDRVLYEQYF
v_gene: TRBV6-1
j_gene: TRBJ2-7
d_gene: TRBD1

CDR3nt: TGTGCCAGCAGTTTGGGAGGGTTTGGGAACTACGAGCAGTACTTC
CDR3aa: CASSLGGFGNYEQYF
v_gene: TRBV27
j_gene: TRBJ2-7
d_gene: TRBD2

CDR3nt: TGTGCCAGTAGTTCGACAGGGGGCGGTCAGCCCCAGCATTTT
CDR3aa: CASSSTGGGQPQHF
v_gene: TRBV19
j_gene: TRBJ1-5
d_gene: TRBD1

CDR3nt: TGTGCCAGCAGTTTGGGGACTAGCGGTTACAATGAGCAGTTCTTC
CDR3aa: CASSLGTSGYNEQFF
v_gene: TRBV27
j_gene: TRBJ2-1
d_gene: TRBD2

CDR3nt: TGTGCCAGCAGTGAGGGTGCGGGCTTCTCCTACGAGCAGTACTTC
CDR3aa: CASSEGAGFSYEQYF
v_gene: TRBV6-1
j_gene: TRBJ2-7
d_gene: .

CDR3nt: TGTGCCAGCAGCGTAGAAACGTTGTACAATGAGCAGTTCTTC
CDR3aa: CASSVETLYNEQFF
v_gene: TRBV9
j_gene: TRBJ2-1
d_gene: .

CDR3nt: TGTGCCAGCAGCGTAGGAGGATGGGGACGGCCGAACACCGGGGAGCTGTTTTTT
CDR3aa: CASSVGGWGRPNTGELFF
v_gene: TRBV9
j_gene: TRBJ2-2
d_gene: .

CDR3nt: TGTGCCAGCAGACTCACAGGGGGCCCCTACAATGAGCAGTTCTTC
CDR3aa: CASRLTGGPYNEQFF
v_gene: TRBV27
j_gene: TRBJ2-1
d_gene: TRBD1

CDR3nt: TGTGCCAGCAGCGCCACTCAGGGGCTGGAAAACCAGCCCCAGCATTTT
CDR3aa: CASSATQGLENQPQHF
v_gene: TRBV7-9
j_gene: TRBJ1-5
d_gene: .

CDR3nt: TGTGCCAGCAGCCCCCGACAGGGAATCACTGAAGCTTTCTTT
CDR3aa: CASSPRQGITEAFF
v_gene: TRBV9
j_gene: TRBJ1-1
d_gene: TRBD1

CDR3nt: TGCGCCAGCACCTTCCACGTAGGGGTAGCGGGAGATGACGGGGAGCTGTTTTTT
CDR3aa: CASTFHVGVAGDDGELFF
v_gene: TRBV4-1
j_gene: TRBJ2-2
d_gene: TRBD2

CDR3nt: TGTGCCAGTAGTATAGATTTGGGCCCCAATCAGCCCCAGCATTTT
CDR3aa: CASSIDLGPNQPQHF
v_gene: TRBV19
j_gene: TRBJ1-5
d_gene: .

CDR3nt: TGTGCCAGCAGCTTTGCGGTTAACTTGGAGCAGTACTTC
CDR3aa: CASSFAVNLEQYF
v_gene: TRBV7-6
j_gene: TRBJ2-7
d_gene: .

CDR3nt: TGTGCCAGCAGTCTCCGGGACAGCTCCTACAATGAGCAGTTCTTC
CDR3aa: CASSLRDSSYNEQFF
v_gene: TRBV27
j_gene: TRBJ2-1
d_gene: TRBD1

CDR3nt: TGTGCCAGCAGGGACCAGGGACTCGGGGAGACCCAGTACTTC
CDR3aa: CASRDQGLGETQYF
v_gene: TRBV7-8
j_gene: TRBJ2-5
d_gene: .

CDR3nt: TGTGCCAGCACTTTTACCGGGACAGGCCTCTACGAGCAGTACTTC
CDR3aa: CASTFTGTGLYEQYF
v_gene: TRBV25-1
j_gene: TRBJ2-7
d_gene: TRBD1

CDR3nt: TGTGCCAGCAGTTTCGCCCCAGGGGCGTCAGATACGCAGTATTTT
CDR3aa: CASSFAPGASDTQYF
v_gene: TRBV28
j_gene: TRBJ2-3
d_gene: .

CDR3nt: TGTGCCAGCAGCTCAAGCGGGGGGGCTAATGAGCAGTTCTTC
CDR3aa: CASSSSGGANEQFF
v_gene: TRBV7-6
j_gene: TRBJ2-1
d_gene: TRBD2

CDR3nt: TGTGCCAGCAGCCCCGGACTTAACAATGAGCAGTTCTTC
CDR3aa: CASSPGLNNEQFF
v_gene: TRBV5-6
j_gene: TRBJ2-1
d_gene: .

CDR3nt: TGTGCCAGCAGCAGATCCCGGGACAGCGGATACCAAGAGACCCAGTACTTC
CDR3aa: CASSRSRDSGYQETQYF
v_gene: TRBV27
j_gene: TRBJ2-5
d_gene: TRBD1

CDR3nt: TGTGCCAGCAGCCGAGGGCGGATTGGCTACACCTTC
CDR3aa: CASSRGRIGYTF
v_gene: TRBV13
j_gene: TRBJ1-2
d_gene: .